The 23 T cell receptor beta chains reported below all come from one sample, sequenced in a study of T cell changes during pregnancy in multiple sclerosis. Produced via immunoSEQ multiplex PCR; TCRdb's table is partial and in-frame only. Among some 28,000 clones listed, roughly nine tenths were seen once. Sequenced material: CD8+ T cells from peripheral blood mononuclear cells, taken before pregnancy. Every receptor here comes from a female donor with multiple sclerosis, enrolled in a pregnancy study.

The rearrangement links TRBV7-3 to TRBJ2-6; 8 bases are a match to TRBD1. The length of the CDR3 is 17 residues. The trim removed 2 bases at V and 4 bases at J, leaving 7 bases unmatched. The V gene's germline CDR1 is SGHTA and CDR2 FQGTGA. This CDR3 reads CASSLGQGAPGANVLTF. As DNA, the CDR3 is TGTGCCAGCAGCTTAGGGCAGGGGGCTCCCGGGGCCAACGTCCTGACTTTC.

The chain links TRBV30 to TRBJ2-1; TRBD2 aligns across 12 bases. The germline V gene encodes CDR1 GTSNPN and CDR2 SVGIG (reference sequence). The CDR3 has 14 residues. Trimming removed 5 bases from V and 2 bases from J; junction bases left unmatched: 1. The CDR3 DNA reads TGTGCCTGGTCTAGCGGGGGGGCCTACAATGAGCAGTTCTTC. Its translation is CAWSSGGAYNEQFF.

The chain links TRBV19 to TRBJ1-2; D is unclear. CDR3 length: 11 residues. The ends were cut back, 11 bases at V and 6 bases at J, with 13 bases in the middle. Germline V gene lookup returns CDR1 LNHDA and CDR2 SQIVND (reference sequence). Here the CDR3 DNA reads TGTGCCGGCGGCGGAATCGATGGCTACACCTTC. As protein: CAGGGIDGYTF. Combining the CDR3 with reference TRBV19 and TRBJ1-2 gives the whole variable domain DGGITQSPKYLFRKEGQNVTLSCEQNLNHDAMYWYRQDPGQGLRLIYYSQIVNDFQKGDIAEGYSVSREKKESFPLTVTSAQKNPTAFYLCAGGGIDGYTFGSGTRLTVV.

The chain uses TRBV7-2 and TRBJ2-2, with 9 bases fitting TRBD1. This CDR3 has 16 amino acids. Per the germline V gene, CDR1 is SGHTA and CDR2 is FQGNSA. After removal of 5 bases from V and 1 base from J, the junction contained 5 bases not matched to a gene. CDR3 in amino acids: CASSNPDRGNTGELFF. The CDR3 DNA is TGTGCCAGCAGCAACCCGGACAGGGGGAACACCGGGGAGCTGTTTTTT.

The chain recombines TRBV19 with TRBJ2-4, with 9 bases matching TRBD2. V lost 3 bases and J lost 3; bases outside the gene matches: 6. Per germline, CDR1 LNHDA and CDR2 SQIVND (reference sequence). The CDR3 has 16 residues. The DNA for the CDR3 is TGTGCCAGTAGTATCGTCGGCGGGGGGGTCAAAAACATTCAGTACTTC. This gives the protein CASSIVGGGVKNIQYF.

This chain connects TRBV27 to TRBJ1-4; D unclear. The CDR3 runs to 14 residues. Germline-derived CDR1 and CDR2 are MNHEY and SMNVEV (reference sequence). Trimming pared 3 bases from V and 5 bases from J, leaving 10 bases between. The CDR3, as DNA: TGTGCCAGCAGTTTTGAGGGAGGAAATGAAAAACTGTTTTTT. Translation: CASSFEGGNEKLFF.

In DNA, the CDR3 is TGTGCCAGCAGTTACACAACATCAGAGACCCAGTACTTC. Translating it yields CASSYTTSETQYF. The chain is built from TRBV6-6 and TRBJ2-5; D is uncertain. Looked up from germline, CDR1 is MNHNY and CDR2 is SVGAGI (reference sequence). V was shortened by 2 bases and J by 4 bases, with 8 bases between the two germline ends. CDR3 length equals 13 residues.

This clone was seen more than once but under ten times. This chain uses TRBV5-1 with TRBJ2-2, with D possibly matching TRBD1 (5 bases). The CDR3 is 16 residues long. Germline assignment: CDR1 SGHRS and CDR2 YFSETQ. V gave up 0 bases and J gave up 2 bases, with 11 bases separating them. In DNA form, the CDR3 reads TGCGCCAGCAGCTTGGACGGACACCCAAACACCGGGGAGCTGTTTTTT. It translates to CASSLDGHPNTGELFF.

J is TRBJ1-5 and V is TRBV13, with D tentatively TRBD1 (6 bases). The CDR3 is made up of 15 amino acids. The ends were cut back, 5 bases at V and 0 bases at J, with 11 bases in the middle. Looked up from germline, CDR1 is PRHDT and CDR2 is FYEKMQ (reference sequence). For the CDR3, the DNA is TGTGCCAGCAGCAAACAGGGTTATAGCAATCAGCCCCAGCATTTT. Translation: CASSKQGYSNQPQHF.

The chain links TRBV6-4 to TRBJ2-1, with D possibly being TRBD2 (7 bases). The CDR3 runs 15 residues. V was pared by 4 bases and J by 5 bases, with 15 bases between. Germline V gene lookup returns CDR1 MRHNA and CDR2 SNTAGT. This CDR3 reads CASSASGGGHNEQFF. The CDR3 DNA reads as TGTGCCAGCAGTGCATCTGGCGGGGGCCACAATGAGCAGTTCTTC.

The genes are TRBV5-1 and TRBJ1-1; unclear D gene. The V gene's germline CDR1 is SGHRS and CDR2 YFSETQ. The CDR3 spans 14 residues. V lost 0 bases, J lost 0 bases, and 6 bases lay in between. CDR3 region: CASSLDRMNTEAFF. The DNA of the CDR3 is TGCGCCAGCAGCTTGGACAGAATGAACACTGAAGCTTTCTTT.

The V and J genes are TRBV9 and TRBJ2-7, with 7 bases matching TRBD2. The V segment lost 4 bases and the J segment 2 bases; nucleotides outside the gene matches: 9. The V gene's germline CDR1 is SGDLS and CDR2 YYNGEE. The CDR3 spans 15 residues. The CDR3 protein is CASSPYSGRTYEQYF. The CDR3 coding sequence is TGTGCCAGCAGCCCTTATAGCGGGCGAACCTACGAGCAGTACTTC.

This clone has just one count. The chain links TRBV27 to TRBJ1-2, with TRBD1 matching over 8 bases. V gave up 3 bases and J gave up 4 bases; unmatched junction bases: 1. CDR3 size: 13 residues. The germline gives CDR1 MNHEY, CDR2 SMNVEV (reference sequence). The CDR3 loop reads CASSFGQGYGYTF. CDR3 in DNA: TGTGCCAGCAGTTTCGGACAGGGCTATGGCTACACCTTC.

V usage is TRBV7-3 and J usage is TRBJ2-1, with D hard to call. The CDR3 contains 13 residues. The germline V gene encodes CDR1 SGHTA and CDR2 FQGTGA. The V end lost 2 bases, the J end lost 4 bases, and 6 bases lay between the germline ends. The DNA of the CDR3 is TGTGCCAGCAGCTTAGACGGGTACAATGAGCAGTTCTTC. It specifies CASSLDGYNEQFF.

This clone was counted once. J is TRBJ2-7 and V is TRBV19; 10 bases fit TRBD1. The CDR3 totals 14 residues. Germline assignment: CDR1 LNHDA and CDR2 SQIVND (reference sequence). The V segment lost 4 bases and the J segment 3 bases; nucleotides outside the gene matches: 3. CDR3 loop: CASSRGQGHYEQYF. DNA for the CDR3: TGTGCCAGTAGTAGGGGACAGGGGCACTACGAGCAGTACTTC.

This rearrangement joins TRBV7-3 to TRBJ2-5; the match to TRBD2 covers 7 bases. In germline, CDR1 is SGHTA, CDR2 FQGTGA. There are 16 residues in the CDR3. V dropped 4 bases and J dropped 5; count of bases not matched to a gene: 13. This CDR3 reads CASSSVPSGSLETQYF. In nucleotides, the CDR3 is TGTGCCAGCAGCTCGGTACCTAGCGGATCACTCGAGACCCAGTACTTC.

Points on this clone: Relative to the germline gene, one junction end is altered; a read error may explain this. The rearrangement joins TRBV2 to TRBJ2-7; TRBD2 agrees at 14 bases. The CDR3 spans 16 residues. Germline CDR1 and CDR2: SNHLY and FYNNEI. The CDR3 sequence: CASSEGGLAGVYEQYF. The CDR3 DNA is TGTGCCAGCAGCGAAGGGGGACTAGCGGGAGTCTACGAGCAGTACTTC. Together with reference TRBV2 and TRBJ2-7, the CDR3 gives the full variable domain: EPEVTQTPSHQVTQMGQEVILRCVPISNHLYFYWYRQILGQKVEFLVSFYNNEISEKSEIFDDQFSVERPDGSNFTLKIRSTKLEDSAMYFCASSEGGLAGVYEQYFGPGTRLTVT.

The V gene is TRBV6-5, the J gene TRBJ2-7; 8 bases are shared with TRBD1. CDR1 is MNHEY and CDR2 is SVGAGI in the germline V gene. This CDR3 contains 15 residues. The J segment lost 0 bases and the V segment lost 1 base, leaving 2 bases of the junction unmatched. The CDR3 DNA reads TGTGCCAGCAGTTACTTCAGGGGGCTCTCCTACGAGCAGTACTTC. Its protein is CASSYFRGLSYEQYF.

This clone was detected a few times. The V call is TRBV9, the J call TRBJ1-1, with 8 positions matching TRBD1. From germline, CDR1 is SGDLS and CDR2 YYNGEE. J lost 6 bases, V lost 0 bases, and 10 bases had no gene match. The length of the CDR3 is 16 residues. In DNA form, the CDR3 reads TGTGCCAGCAGCGTAGTTCCAGGGGGCAAAATGTCTGAAGCTTTCTTT. As protein: CASSVVPGGKMSEAFF.

The count of this clone is one. V usage is TRBV15 and J usage is TRBJ1-6, with unresolved D. Germline CDR1 reads LNHNV; CDR2 reads YYDKDF (reference sequence). Trimming pared 5 bases from V and 8 bases from J, leaving 16 bases between. The length of the CDR3 is 15 residues. The CDR3 is CATSPREALHSPLHF. As DNA, the CDR3 is TGTGCCACCAGCCCGCGGGAAGCCCTTCATTCACCCCTCCACTTT.

CDR3 sequence: CASSPTGDGGTGELFF. The CDR3 nucleotides are TGTGCCAGCAGCCCGACAGGGGACGGGGGCACCGGGGAGCTGTTTTTT. This chain uses TRBV4-2 with TRBJ2-2; 8 bases are shared with TRBD1. Germline V lookup: CDR1 LGHNA, CDR2 YNFKEQ. Trimming cost V 4 bases and J 4 bases; bases outside gene matches: 8. The CDR3 consists of 16 residues.

This chain links TRBV4-3 with TRBJ2-1; no definite D call. CDR3 length equals 16 residues. V lost 5 bases, J lost 6 bases, and 20 bases lay in between. Germline loops: CDR1 LGHNA, CDR2 YSLEER. In DNA form, the CDR3 reads TGCGCCAGCAGCGGAGTCCTTTCAAGACCCGGCAATGAGCAGTTCTTC. The encoded protein is CASSGVLSRPGNEQFF.

The rearrangement links TRBV29-1 to TRBJ2-5, with D unresolved. The germline V and J ends were trimmed by 0 bases and 7 bases, with 6 bases remaining between them. Germline assignment: CDR1 SQVTM and CDR2 ANQGSEA. The CDR3 contains 11 residues. In DNA, the CDR3 is TGCAGCGTTGAAGATTACGGGACCCAGTACTTC. Its translation is CSVEDYGTQYF. Filled out from reference TRBV29-1 and TRBJ2-5, the complete variable domain reads SAVISQKPSRDICQRGTSLTIQCQVDSQVTMMFWYRQQPGQSLTLIATANQGSEATYESGFVIDKFPISRPNLTFSTLTVSNMSPEDSSIYLCSVEDYGTQYFGPGTRLLVL.